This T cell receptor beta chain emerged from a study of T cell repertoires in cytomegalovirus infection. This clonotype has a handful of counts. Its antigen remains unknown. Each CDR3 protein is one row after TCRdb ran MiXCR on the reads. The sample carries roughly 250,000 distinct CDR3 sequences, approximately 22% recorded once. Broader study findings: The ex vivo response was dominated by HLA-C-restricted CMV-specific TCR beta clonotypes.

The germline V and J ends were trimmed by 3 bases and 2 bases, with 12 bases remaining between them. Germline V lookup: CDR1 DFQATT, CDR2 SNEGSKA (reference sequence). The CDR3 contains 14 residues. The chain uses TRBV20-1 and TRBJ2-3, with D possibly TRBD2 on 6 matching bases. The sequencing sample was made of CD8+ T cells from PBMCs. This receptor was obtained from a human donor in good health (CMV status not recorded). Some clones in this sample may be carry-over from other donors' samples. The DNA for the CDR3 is TGCAGTGCTAGGTCCGGGACTTACACAGATACGCAGTATTTT. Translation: CSARSGTYTDTQYF.